The present T cell receptor beta chain was sequenced within a study of cytomegalovirus exposure and HLA in healthy donors (dated by TCRdb to 2016 to 2017). The study in broad terms: An earlier analysis of several hundred of the donors reported about 280 Gb of sequence data and 90 million to 120 million unique TCR beta sequences obtained from about 180 million T cells. An early release that covered more than 550 HLA-typed donors contained about 300 gigabases of sequencing data and around 85 million unique TCR sequences. Among the approximately 400 genotyped donors, around 79% belonged to the genetic ancestry cluster associated with self-reported Caucasian donors. The study aimed to test whether cataloging public T cell receptors could reveal signatures of past pathogen exposure. Using immunosequencing, the study profiled T cell repertoires from fewer than 700 subjects and related those repertoires to cytomegalovirus serostatus. In addition to the first cohort of roughly 670 subjects, a separate validation cohort of over 90 different subjects was used. To predict cytomegalovirus infection status, the study brought together high-throughput TCR immunosequencing, statistical association of individual TCRs with disease status, and machine learning. In a later analysis, previously published TCR beta repertoires from several hundred donors were re-analyzed and high-resolution HLA genotyping was added so that TCR occurrence patterns could be studied. The later analysis used no new phenotypic data to find candidate immune exposures, relying instead on TCR beta sequences and their occurrence across donors. In an earlier analysis of a few hundred of the donors, high-throughput TCR beta sequencing was used to judge whether each TCR beta V gene segment behaved as functional or pseudogenic. Donor age, sex, ethnicity and CMV serostatus were collected together with the repertoire data. A later genetic analysis took genome-wide SNP genotypes for about 55% of the 666 donors and used that subset as a discovery cohort. Every discovery cohort repertoire had been produced on one sequencing platform. Both class I and class II loci were covered by HLA typing, at four-digit resolution. Typing coverage differed by locus: A, B, C, DRB1 and DQB1 were typed in roughly 620-630 donors, DQA1 in about 560, DPA1 in around 610, and DPB1 in 472. Four to six DR-DQ haplotypes were handled as single units for association and clustering, since linkage in the cohort was strong. Among 398 genotyped donors of the cohort, an average of approximately 200,000 unique TCR beta nucleotide sequences was sequenced per donor, of which approximately 18% were non-productive.

A word on this clone: Which antigen it targets is not known. The record has no base qualities; no much larger clone is one base away.

Overall study results and their limits: The presence/absence analyses assumed that sequencing depth was roughly uniform across donors, and that assumption may not be true. A further reported finding was that TCR beta sequences accurately predicted the HLA-A and HLA-B alleles for most subjects in the first cohort. In a later analysis, the rate of TCR association differed among HLA loci, with DRB1 alleles having the most associated TCRs and HLA-C alleles having the fewest. An association between a missense DCLRE1C variant and V-gene and J-gene trimming of TCR beta chains was found in a later genetic analysis and replicated in an independent cohort. Because the 87-base-pair reads could not distinguish some IMGT-functional V segments, including TRBV6-2 and TRBV6-3, those segments were excluded. Because HLA typing was missing for some donors at each locus, association tests included only the typed subset. The authors suggested that the approach could potentially be generalized to other disease states and immunological phenotypes. In a later analysis, most CMV-associated TCR beta chains were found to appear HLA-restricted, with HLA associations seemingly driven largely by CMV exposure. A later analysis associated roughly 17,000 TCR beta sequences with specific HLA alleles at a false discovery rate of 0.05. The cohort was sequenced for TCR beta chains only, and without alpha or paired-chain data the features that could be detected were limited. Linkage disequilibrium might explain the correlated functional status among segregating V segments, but an unknown experimental factor could not be excluded. While some public TCRs were present in many individuals, most TCR sequences turned up only very rarely across donors. Because counts were too low, roughly 17 rarely observed V segments, including chromosome 9 orphons, were left out of the earlier analysis of about 620 of the donors. The only immune exposure information available for the cohort was CMV serostatus. A cluster of highly shared sequence variants was judged likely to be a technical artifact of the sequencing pipeline. In a later analysis, HLA-associated TCR beta chains were found to be more clonally expanded and to have lower generation probabilities than equally common non-associated chains. The study gave a list of 150 to 200 TCR beta chains associated with cytomegalovirus. In an earlier analysis of some 500 of the donors, most TCR beta V segments were observed in productive rearrangements about 87% or about 30% of the time, broadly matching IMGT annotations. Assigning TCR associations to individual alleles was difficult when HLA alleles, especially DR and DQ, strongly co-occurred. In both the original and validation cohorts, the classifier was reported to diagnose cytomegalovirus status with high specificity and sensitivity. A later analysis reported that several top co-occurrence clusters appeared linked to parvovirus B19, influenza, CMV and Epstein-Barr virus. A few of the identified cytomegalovirus-associated TCR beta chains were confirmed in vitro to be specific for cytomegalovirus antigens. In a later genetic analysis, fewer N-insertions in productive TCRs were reported among donors in an Asian-associated ancestry cluster than the roughly 710-donor mean.

Per the germline V gene, MDHEN is the CDR1 and SYDVKM is the CDR2. V gives up 2 bases and J gives up 8 bases, and the segment between their germline ends measures 9 bases. The CDR3 sequence holds 12 residues, the cysteine and phenylalanine included. Only the CDR3 portion is preserved as DNA: 36 bases, with reading frame beginning at the first base. The library was generated by the immunoSEQ multiplex PCR assay. For the multiplex PCR, a mixture combining 60 forward primers for TCR Vbeta segments and 13 reverse primers for TCR Jbeta segments was used. The CDR3 region of rearranged TCR beta genes was amplified from genomic DNA with a multiplex PCR assay. The Illumina HiSeq System was used to sequence the amplified TCR beta libraries as 87-base-pair reads. In the paper's pipeline: Across the 700 or so repertoires, a later analysis counted tens of millions of unique TCR beta chains, about 10 million of which were shared by at least two donors. Raw reads were error-corrected and collapsed into unique sequences by a nearest-neighbor algorithm in which closely related sequences were merged to remove PCR and sequencing errors. To assign V, D and J gene segments, CDR3 sequences were aligned to IMGT reference sequences. For a sequence to be retained, a match of at least six nucleotides to both a V gene segment and a J gene segment was required. Rearrangements were classified as productive when the CDR3 lacked stop codons and remained in frame with V and J, and all other rearrangements were classified as non-productive. Following IMGT convention, CDR3 was defined as the stretch from the second conserved V-encoded cysteine to the conserved J-encoded phenylalanine. The earlier analysis of more than 450 of the donors excluded sequences that lacked an unambiguous match to a single V gene segment. In an earlier analysis of a few hundred of the donors, V segments were called functional above 56.7% productive rearrangements and were called segregating when the between-donor standard deviation exceeded 5%. A statistical classification framework was developed to diagnose cytomegalovirus status using the catalog of TCR beta chain sequences. In a later analysis, TCR nucleotide sequences were compared against IMGT/GENE-DB human TR gene sequences so that V and J genes could be assigned. Using the TCRdist pipeline, a later analysis assigned CDR3 sequences along with most-parsimonious VDJ recombination scenarios. A later analysis defined each TCR beta chain by its CDR3 amino acid sequence plus V-gene family, and excluded reads lacking a unique V-gene family. In a later analysis, fewer than 650 highly shared, low-generation-probability nucleotide sequences were removed to address suspected cross-contamination and a sequencing artifact. In a later analysis, a clonal expansion index was calculated for each public chain from normalized within-repertoire ranks of inferred template counts. In a later analysis, generation probabilities were computed using a VDJ recombination model fitted to out-of-frame rearrangements, and the results were checked against IGoR. A later analysis scored TCR-TCR, TCR-HLA and TCR-CMV co-occurrence with hypergeometric tests, applying a repertoire-size bias correction to TCR pairs. A later analysis estimated false discovery rates by permuting HLA or CMV assignments 20 times. In a later analysis, co-occurring TCRs were grouped with DBSCAN, and TCRdist sequence similarity was added when clustering was performed within HLA-allele-positive subsets. Repertoires with fewer than 30,000 or more than 120,000 public chains were left out of co-occurrence clustering, as were four to six repertoires with anomalous nucleotide sharing. TCRdb provides this immuneACCESS table in a form limited to in-frame rearrangements. Some clones are lacking; in checked studies, under half of them reflect an unresolved V gene, and why the rest are absent is not known. V and J calls and clone size are copied from that table; D and trimming were computed from the DNA. This sample gives around 70,000 clones in total; roughly 89% of them show up just once. The ten most abundant clones make up 2% of the sample.

The cohort was made up of 500 to 850 healthy bone marrow donors. Cohort members were all nominally healthy when sampled, although unrecorded immune exposures were likely present. The donor tested CMV seronegative, placing the donor among the 350 or so seronegative members of the cohort. A peripheral blood sample was provided by each donor, and peripheral blood mononuclear cells were used for TCR beta sequencing. Genomic DNA was extracted from the blood cell samples with the Qiagen DNeasy Blood Extraction Kit. This chain joins TRBV28 to TRBJ1-2; matching of 6 bases hints at TRBD1 as the D gene. Sequenced sample: PBMCs. The clonotype was recovered from a woman in her thirties in good health and CMV-seronegative. The DNA sequence is TGTGCCAGCAGTTTACAGGGGTTAGGCTACACCTTC. The translation is CASSLQGLGYTF.